These 26 T cell receptor beta chains share one sample of origin, sequenced in a study of OX40 agonist ivuxolimab in advanced cancers. The assay was immunoSEQ multiplex PCR, and TCRdb's table has in-frame clones only and misses some. The sample lists 80,000 to 100,000 clones; 90% were seen once. The material was CD4+ or CD8+ T cells sorted from blood, obtained in a trial of the OX40 agonist ivuxolimab. These receptors came from an adult with an advanced solid tumor such as melanoma, head and neck, liver or kidney cancer.

V and J are TRBV4-2 and TRBJ2-3, with D unresolved. The CDR3 loop spans 17 amino acids. From germline, CDR1 is LGHNA and CDR2 YNFKEQ. The V end was cut by 0 bases, the J end by 11 bases, with 24 bases between. CDR3 residues: CASSQDPLGSSGIRQYF. The CDR3 nucleotides are TGTGCCAGCAGCCAAGACCCCTTGGGTAGCTCCGGAATTCGGCAGTATTTT.

The genes are TRBV7-2 and TRBJ2-1; a possible D gene is TRBD2 (6 bases). The germline V gene encodes CDR1 SGHTA and CDR2 FQGNSA. The CDR3 has 13 residues. The V gene lost 6 bases and the J gene lost 3 bases, with 9 bases spanning the gap. This CDR3 reads CASRRLVYNEQFF. CDR3 DNA: TGTGCCAGCAGGAGACTAGTCTACAATGAGCAGTTCTTC. The entire variable domain, with the rest obtained from reference TRBV7-2 and TRBJ2-1, is as follows: GAGVSQSPSNKVTEKGKDVELRCDPISGHTALYWYRQSLGQGLEFLIYFQGNSAPDKSGLPSDRFSAERTGGSVSTLTIQRTQQEDSAVYLCASRRLVYNEQFFGPGTRLTVL.

This rearrangement joins TRBV7-6 to TRBJ1-1; tentatively, D is TRBD1 (5 bases). This CDR3 has 12 residues. Germline CDR1 and CDR2: SGHVS and FNYEAQ. Trimming left V 4 bases short and J 8 bases short, with 11 bases between. In DNA form, the CDR3 reads TGTGCCAGCAGCTCCTACAGGTCCGAAGCTTTCTTT. This encodes CASSSYRSEAFF.

The V call is TRBV11-1, the J call TRBJ2-1; 10 positions match TRBD2. Germline lookup yields CDR1 SGHAT and CDR2 FQDESV (reference sequence). The CDR3 has 14 amino acids. V lost 1 base, J lost 14 bases, and 8 bases stayed unmatched. CDR3 sequence (DNA): TGTGCCAGCAGCTTAGGGCTAGCGGGAGACGTGAAGTTCTTC. This translates into CASSLGLAGDVKFF.

This chain connects TRBV6-5 to TRBJ1-2; D is undetermined. The CDR3 length is 14 residues. In germline, CDR1 is MNHEY, CDR2 SVGAGI. Trimming left V 4 bases short and J 4 bases short, with 13 bases between. CDR3 in DNA: TGTGCCAGCAGTTCCCCTAGGAAGCGCTATGGCTACACCTTC. This gives the protein CASSSPRKRYGYTF.

The chain recombines TRBV9 with TRBJ2-3; D is uncertain. The CDR3 spans 16 residues. CDR1 and CDR2 from the germline V gene are SGDLS and YYNGEE. Trimming removed 0 bases from V and 0 bases from J, with 11 bases in between. The CDR3 protein is CASSVVGYPSTDTQYF. The CDR3 nucleotides read TGTGCCAGCAGCGTAGTAGGCTACCCTAGCACAGATACGCAGTATTTT. Complete variable domain (other parts from reference TRBV9 and TRBJ2-3): DSGVTQTPKHLITATGQRVTLRCSPRSGDLSVYWYQQSLDQGLQFLIQYYNGEERAKGNILERFSAQQFPDLHSELNLSSLELGDSALYFCASSVVGYPSTDTQYFGPGTRLTVL.

V gene TRBV9 combines with J gene TRBJ1-3; D is uncertain. The CDR3 consists of 14 residues. Germline lookup yields CDR1 SGDLS and CDR2 YYNGEE. V was shortened by 1 base and J by 4 bases, with 9 bases between the two germline ends. CDR3 sequence: CASSVRDPGNTIYF. The CDR3 nucleotides are TGTGCCAGCAGCGTAAGGGATCCCGGAAACACCATATATTTT. Looking up the rest from reference TRBV9 and TRBJ1-3 gives the full variable domain: DSGVTQTPKHLITATGQRVTLRCSPRSGDLSVYWYQQSLDQGLQFLIQYYNGEERAKGNILERFSAQQFPDLHSELNLSSLELGDSALYFCASSVRDPGNTIYFGEGSWLTVV.

This clone was found a few times. CDR3 sequence: CASSDDRNQPQHF. For the CDR3, the DNA is TGTGCCAGCAGTGACGACAGAAATCAGCCCCAGCATTTT. V usage is TRBV6-1 and J usage is TRBJ1-5; possibly TRBD1 for D (5 bases). V was cut by 3 bases and J by 4 bases, with 7 bases left in between. Germline CDR1 is MNHNS and CDR2 is SASEGT. The CDR3 length is 13 residues.

The chain uses TRBV6-5 and TRBJ2-1; TRBD1 agrees at 10 bases. The CDR3 runs to 15 residues. Germline CDR1 reads MNHEY; CDR2 reads SVGAGI. Losses at the gene ends were 6 bases for V and 6 bases for J; bases not matched to a gene: 8. The CDR3 spells CASSITGTGVNEQFF. The DNA of the CDR3 is TGTGCCAGCAGCATCACCGGGACAGGGGTCAATGAGCAGTTCTTC.

The chain links TRBV7-3 to TRBJ2-3; 8 nucleotides agree with TRBD2. Trimming at V came to 6 bases and at J to 6 bases, leaving 5 bases not matched to a gene. This CDR3 contains 13 residues. CDR1 SGHTA and CDR2 FQGTGA come from the germline V gene. CDR3 nucleotides: TGTGCCAGCAGAGCGGGAGTGGTGGATACGCAGTATTTT. Protein product: CASRAGVVDTQYF.

The V and J genes are TRBV5-1 and TRBJ1-5, with 8 bases identical to TRBD1. Trimming removed 4 bases from V and 3 bases from J; junction bases left unmatched: 6. The CDR3 consists of 15 residues. In germline, CDR1 is SGHRS, CDR2 YFSETQ. CDR3 in amino acids: CASSQTGGYNQPQHF. The CDR3 coding sequence is TGCGCCAGCAGCCAAACAGGGGGGTACAATCAGCCCCAGCATTTT.

The J gene is TRBJ1-2, the V gene TRBV11-3; 9 bases fit TRBD1. Germline values: CDR1 SGHNT, CDR2 YENEEA. The CDR3 is made up of 15 amino acids. The junction had 5 bases not matched to a gene; V was cut back by 0 bases and J by 6 bases. CDR3 bases: TGTGCCAGCAGCTTAGATACACAGGGGGCTGATGGCTACACCTTC. Residues: CASSLDTQGADGYTF.

For the CDR3, the DNA is TGTGCCATCAGCCCTCAAGTCTCTGGAAACACCATATATTTT. This encodes CAISPQVSGNTIYF. The gene calls are TRBV10-3 and TRBJ1-3, with D uncertain. The germline V and J ends were trimmed by 6 bases and 0 bases, with 9 bases remaining between them. The length of the CDR3 is 14 residues. The germline gives CDR1 ENHRY, CDR2 SYGVKD.

This chain joins TRBV28 and TRBJ2-5, with D tentatively TRBD1 (6 bases). The closer fit of TRBJ2-7 to the DNA end suggests the J call may be wrong. The length of the CDR3 is 14 residues. Germline V gene data show CDR1 as MDHEN and CDR2 as SYDVKM. For the CDR3, the DNA is TGTGCCAGCAGTTTGGACCCGGACAGAAACGAGCAGTACTTC. This codes for CASSLDPDRNEQYF.

The chain has TRBV7-2 and TRBJ2-2; no clear D gene. Trimming removed 1 base at V and 4 bases at J, with 16 bases between. The CDR3 has 17 residues. The V gene's germline CDR1 is SGHTA and CDR2 FQGNSA. The CDR3 nucleotides are TGTGCCAGCAGCTTAGGGGCACCCTTTACGGGCACCGGGGAGCTGTTTTTT. Encoded protein: CASSLGAPFTGTGELFF.

The chain couples TRBV30 to TRBJ1-2; D unresolved. The CDR3 runs to 12 residues. Deletions cut 3 bases from V and 5 bases from J, with 10 bases between. Germline V CDR1 and CDR2: GTSNPN, SVGIG (reference sequence). The CDR3 here is CAWSVSWYGYTF. CDR3 sequence (DNA): TGTGCCTGGAGCGTATCGTGGTATGGCTACACCTTC.

The count of this clone is one. V is TRBV7-2 and J is TRBJ1-4; TRBD1 might be the D (5 bases). This CDR3 comprises 14 residues. CDR1 is SGHTA, CDR2 FQGNSA, per germline. The V end was cut by 1 base, the J end by 12 bases, with 15 bases between. CDR3 in DNA: TGTGCCAGCAGCTTAGATGCCGGGGCGAAGGAACTGTTTTTT. Protein: CASSLDAGAKELFF. Complete variable domain (other parts from reference TRBV7-2 and TRBJ1-4): GAGVSQSPSNKVTEKGKDVELRCDPISGHTALYWYRQSLGQGLEFLIYFQGNSAPDKSGLPSDRFSAERTGGSVSTLTIQRTQQEDSAVYLCASSLDAGAKELFFGSGTQLSVL.

The CDR3 protein is CASSLGTGGYRGEQFF. CDR3 DNA sequence: TGTGCCAGCAGCCTAGGGACAGGGGGCTATCGGGGTGAGCAGTTCTTC. This chain connects TRBV5-6 to TRBJ2-1; 12 positions agree with TRBD1. V lost 4 bases and J lost 9; bases outside the gene matches: 11. Looked up from germline, CDR1 is SGHDT and CDR2 is YYEEEE. The CDR3 has 16 amino acids.

The gene calls are TRBV7-2 and TRBJ2-5; TRBD1 aligns across 7 bases. This CDR3 is built from 15 residues. Germline assignment: CDR1 SGHTA and CDR2 FQGNSA. The junction had 6 bases not matched to a gene; V was cut back by 4 bases and J by 1 base. CDR3 sequence reads: CASSYPGTAQETQYF. In nucleotides, the CDR3 is TGTGCCAGCAGCTATCCAGGGACAGCCCAAGAGACCCAGTACTTC.

CDR3 sequence reads: CAWAPGQAFTNYGYTF. In DNA form, the CDR3 reads TGTGCCTGGGCCCCTGGACAGGCTTTCACTAACTATGGCTACACCTTC. The V gene is TRBV30, the J gene TRBJ1-2, with 7 bases aligning to TRBD1. CDR1 is GTSNPN and CDR2 is SVGIG in the germline V gene (reference sequence). This CDR3 has 16 residues. V trimming: 5 bases; J trimming: 0 bases; junction bases outside the gene matches: 12.

The chain employs TRBV7-3 and TRBJ1-2, with 8 bases matching TRBD1. CDR3 length: 13 amino acids. Trimming cost V 3 bases and J 6 bases; bases outside gene matches: 3. Germline assignment: CDR1 SGHTA and CDR2 FQGTGA. DNA of the CDR3: TGTGCCAGCAGCTTCGACAGGGGTCATGGCTACACCTTC. Its protein is CASSFDRGHGYTF. Variable domain in full (rest from reference TRBV7-3 and TRBJ1-2): GAGVSQTPSNKVTEKGKYVELRCDPISGHTALYWYRQSLGQGPEFLIYFQGTGAADDSGLPNDRFFAVRPEGSVSTLKIQRTERGDSAVYLCASSFDRGHGYTFGSGTRLTVV.

This chain connects TRBV19 to TRBJ1-5; possibly TRBD1 for D (5 bases). Germline loops: CDR1 LNHDA, CDR2 SQIVND (reference sequence). CDR3 size: 16 residues. Trimming stripped 3 bases from V and 2 bases from J, with 14 bases between. As DNA, the CDR3 is TGTGCCAGTAGTATCGTCGGGGGGGATGGCAATCAGCCCCAGCATTTT. It specifies CASSIVGGDGNQPQHF.

The V and J genes are TRBV15 and TRBJ1-5; TRBD1 matches 9 bases. CDR1 and CDR2 from the germline V gene are LNHNV and YYDKDF (reference sequence). The CDR3 is made up of 14 amino acids. J was trimmed by 6 bases and V by 3 bases; bases with no gene match: 3. The CDR3 bases are TGTGCCACCAGCAGGGGACAGGGCTCTCAGCCCCAGCATTTT. This codes for CATSRGQGSQPQHF.

The chain uses TRBV21-1 and TRBJ2-1; the table's TRBD2 call for D was not verified on the DNA. TRBV21-1 is shown as a pseudogene. The CDR3 loop spans 16 amino acids. The CDR3, as DNA: TGTGCCAGCAGCAAAGGCACTAGCGGGGATTACAATGAGCAGTTCTTC. Protein sequence: CASSKGTSGDYNEQFF.

The chain uses TRBV6-1 and TRBJ2-7, with D perhaps matching TRBD2 (6 bases). V was clipped by 7 bases and J by 5 bases, with 18 bases between them. CDR3 length equals 14 residues. Germline CDR1 MNHNS, CDR2 SASEGT. The CDR3 coding sequence is TGTGCCAGCAATCCGCCTAGCGAGTACCACGAGCAGTACTTC. Its translation is CASNPPSEYHEQYF.

CDR3 sequence reads: CSVLGLAGVNEQFF. The DNA of the CDR3 is TGCAGCGTTTTAGGACTAGCGGGAGTCAATGAGCAGTTCTTC. The V and J genes are TRBV29-1 and TRBJ2-1, with 13 positions matching TRBD2. J lost 6 bases, V lost 5 bases, and 4 bases had no gene match. CDR1 is SQVTM and CDR2 is ANQGSEA in the germline V gene. CDR3 length equals 14 residues.